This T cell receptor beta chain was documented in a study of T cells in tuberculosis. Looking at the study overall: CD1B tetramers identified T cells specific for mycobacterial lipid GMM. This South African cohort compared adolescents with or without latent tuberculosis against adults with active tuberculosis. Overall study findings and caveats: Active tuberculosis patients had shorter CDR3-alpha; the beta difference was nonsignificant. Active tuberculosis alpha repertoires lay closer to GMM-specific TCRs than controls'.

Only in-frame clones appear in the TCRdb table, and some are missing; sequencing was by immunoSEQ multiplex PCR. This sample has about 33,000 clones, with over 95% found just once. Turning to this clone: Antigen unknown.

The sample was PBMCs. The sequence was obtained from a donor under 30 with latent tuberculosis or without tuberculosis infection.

The CDR3, as DNA: TGTGCCGTAGCGGGGGGGCCGGATGAGCAGTTCTTC. It translates to CAVAGGPDEQFF. The rearrangement joins TRBV6-1 to TRBJ2-1; 11 bases match TRBD2. The CDR3 runs 12 residues. The V gene's germline CDR1 is MNHNS and CDR2 SASEGT. V gave up 11 bases and J gave up 8 bases; unmatched junction bases: 5.